This entry concerns a single TCR beta chain. One junction end does not reproduce the germline sequence, and a read error may be involved. CDR1 is MNHEY, CDR2 SVGAGI, per germline. The CDR3 extends over 13 amino acids. These data come from a study of control samples from healthy donors and cancer patients. Some clones are missing from TCRdb's copy, which holds only in-frame ones; the method was immunoSEQ multiplex PCR. This table has about 65,000 clones, 90% appearing once. The TCR originated in a woman aged 45-60 years with colorectal cancer. The material sequenced was PBMCs. The chain combines TRBV6-5 with TRBJ1-2, with D possibly matching TRBD1 (5 bases). The CDR3 sequence: CANSWDFDYGYTF. CDR3 bases: TGTGCCAACAGTTGGGACTTCGACTATGGCTACACCTTC.